The clone carrying this TCR beta chain has only a few counts. This sample is drawn from a study of T cells of healthy individuals. Trimming stripped 4 bases from V and 2 bases from J, with 16 bases between. Germline V gives CDR1 SGHRS, CDR2 YFSETQ. CDR3 length: 16 amino acids. TCRdb fed the 5' RACE reads into MiXCR, producing one record per CDR3 protein. The repertoire holds 85,000 to 100,000 distinct CDR3 sequences, with approximately 15% as singletons. The V call is TRBV5-1, the J call TRBJ2-1; a possible D gene is TRBD1 (5 bases). The receptor was isolated from a human donor in good health. CDR3 in amino acids: CASSLTTDGPYNEQFF. Written as DNA, the CDR3 is TGCGCCAGCAGCCTAACGACAGACGGACCCTACAATGAGCAGTTCTTC.